Below, 21 T cell receptor beta chains from the same sample are listed, as sequenced in a study of T cell repertoires in cytomegalovirus infection. These TCRs are of unknown antigen specificity. TCRdb independently ran MiXCR on the reads; one entry per CDR3 protein. The sample consists of about 310,000 distinct CDR3 sequences, 25% of them appearing once. Here the sequenced sample was cultured PBMCs, taken from culture after CMV antigen stimulation. These receptors all stem from a human donor in good health (CMV status not recorded). Some clones in this sample may be carry-over from other donors' samples.

V usage is TRBV7-3 and J usage is TRBJ2-5; 7 positions match TRBD1. CDR3 length: 15 amino acids. The germline V gene has CDR1 SGHTA and CDR2 FQGTGA. With V trimmed by 0 bases and J by 5 bases, 6 bases remained unmatched. The CDR3 DNA reads TGTGCCAGCAGCTTAACTCCGGGACAGTTGGAGACCCAGTACTTC. Translating it yields CASSLTPGQLETQYF.

At least ten counts were recorded for this clonotype. CDR3 loop: CASSLGGATPDTQYF. DNA for the CDR3: TGTGCCAGCAGTTTAGGGGGGGCGACCCCAGATACGCAGTATTTT. The chain carries TRBV28 and TRBJ2-3; perhaps TRBD2 as D (7 bases). V was trimmed by 2 bases and J by 4 bases, leaving 13 bases between them. The CDR3 has 15 residues. Looked up from germline, CDR1 is MDHEN and CDR2 is SYDVKM.

This clonotype turned up a few times. The chain recombines TRBV12-3 or TRBV12-4 with TRBJ2-1; the D gene is possibly TRBD2 (6 bases). The germline V and J ends were trimmed by 7 bases and 7 bases, with 17 bases remaining between them. The length of the CDR3 is 14 residues. CDR3 in DNA: TGTGCCAGCACTTCTAGCGAGAGGGTTAATGAGCAGTTCTTC. It encodes CASTSSERVNEQFF.

The rearrangement uses TRBV15 and TRBJ2-2; 8 bases fit TRBD2. V dropped 0 bases and J dropped 5; count of bases not matched to a gene: 5. Germline V gives CDR1 LNHNV, CDR2 YYDKDF (reference sequence). This CDR3 has 16 amino acids. The CDR3 sequence: CATSRDHAGGTGELFF. Here the CDR3 DNA reads TGTGCCACCAGCAGAGATCATGCGGGGGGAACCGGGGAGCTGTTTTTT.

The chain links TRBV7-9 to TRBJ2-1; 9 nucleotides align to TRBD2. The CDR3 is 16 amino acids. The V gene end was trimmed by 5 bases and the J gene end by 2 bases; junction bases not matched to a gene: 7. The germline CDR1 and CDR2 sequences are SEHNR and FQNEAQ (reference sequence). The CDR3 DNA follows: TGTGCCAGCAGCAAGGGACTAGCAGACACCTACAATGAGCAGTTCTTC. Its protein product is CASSKGLADTYNEQFF.

This clonotype appeared many times. The V gene is TRBV7-2, the J gene TRBJ2-1, with TRBD2 matching over 13 bases. The V gene end was trimmed by 5 bases and the J gene end by 8 bases; junction bases not matched to a gene: 9. The CDR3 is 16 amino acids. CDR1 and CDR2 (germline): SGHTA, FQGNSA. CDR3 amino acids: CASSREGLAGRDEQFF. The CDR3, as DNA: TGTGCCAGCAGCCGCGAGGGACTAGCGGGACGGGATGAGCAGTTCTTC.

This clonotype showed up many times. This sequence joins TRBV7-2 and TRBJ2-3; weak D call: TRBD2 (5 bases). The CDR3 sequence is 14 residues long. Germline CDR1 reads SGHTA; CDR2 reads FQGNSA. Trimming cost V 2 bases and J 2 bases, with 8 bases left between them. Here the CDR3 reads CASSLTDYTDTQYF. The CDR3 coding sequence is TGTGCCAGCAGCTTAACCGACTACACAGATACGCAGTATTTT.

This clonotype was observed a few times. This rearrangement joins TRBV7-2 to TRBJ2-7; a possible D gene is TRBD2 (6 bases). There are 13 residues in the CDR3. With 5 bases removed from V and 9 bases from J, the gap between germline ends came to 17 bases. Germline-derived CDR1 and CDR2 are SGHTA and FQGNSA. The CDR3 nucleotides read TGTGCCAGCAGCCCCGATCGCGGGAACGGGCAGTACGTC. Translated, it gives CASSPDRGNGQYV.

This clonotype was found a few times. CDR3 nucleotides: TGTGCCAGCAGCTCGGAGCGGGAGAAAAATCCGCAGTATTTT. As protein: CASSSEREKNPQYF. V gene TRBV7-9 combines with J gene TRBJ2-3; 8 positions agree with TRBD2. The CDR3 has 14 amino acids. Germline V CDR1 and CDR2: SEHNR, FQNEAQ (reference sequence). The junction had 10 bases not matched to a gene; V was cut back by 4 bases and J by 10 bases.

The chain is built from TRBV7-8 and TRBJ1-5, with D tentatively TRBD1 (6 bases). Trimming removed 2 bases from V and 2 bases from J, with 19 bases in between. CDR3 length: 18 amino acids. Germline-derived CDR1 and CDR2 are SGHVS and FQNEAQ. In DNA, the CDR3 is TGTGCCAGCAGCTTACCCCGGTGGCAGGGGAAAGGCAATCAGCCCCAGCATTTT. Protein product: CASSLPRWQGKGNQPQHF.

V usage is TRBV4-1 and J usage is TRBJ1-4; D is undetermined. The CDR3 is made up of 16 amino acids. In germline, CDR1 is MGHRA, CDR2 YSYEKL. V was cut by 4 bases and J by 8 bases, with 20 bases left in between. CDR3 residues: CASSPREPNSGEKLFF. In DNA, the CDR3 is TGCGCCAGCAGCCCTCGGGAGCCTAATAGCGGGGAAAAACTGTTTTTT.

The CDR3 reads CASSYIPLSEQYF. CDR3 nucleotides: TGTGCCAGCAGTTACATACCTTTAAGCGAGCAGTACTTC. J is TRBJ2-7 and V is TRBV6-2 or TRBV6-3; D gene unclear. The germline V and J ends were trimmed by 2 bases and 6 bases, with 11 bases remaining between them. The CDR3 spans 13 residues. Germline lookup yields CDR1 MNHEY and CDR2 SVGEGT.

The chain carries TRBV12-3 or TRBV12-4 and TRBJ2-1, with D perhaps matching TRBD1 (6 bases). Trimming took off 6 bases at V and 1 base at J, with 13 bases between the two ends. The CDR3 contains 15 residues. Here the CDR3 reads CASSRQVPSYNEQFF. The CDR3 DNA reads TGTGCCAGCAGCCGACAGGTTCCGTCCTACAATGAGCAGTTCTTC.

The chain has TRBV18 and TRBJ1-1; 7 nucleotides match TRBD1. The V and J ends lost 3 bases and 0 bases, in that order; junction bases with no gene match: 22. The CDR3 spans 21 residues. Germline V CDR1 and CDR2: KGHSH, LQKENI. The CDR3 spells CASSPLTGELERPALNTEAFF. In nucleotides, the CDR3 is TGTGCCAGCTCACCCCTTACAGGGGAGCTTGAAAGGCCCGCATTGAACACTGAAGCTTTCTTT.

V is TRBV2 and J is TRBJ1-2; D remains ambiguous. There are 14 residues in the CDR3. Per germline, CDR1 SNHLY and CDR2 FYNNEI. Trimming took off 7 bases at V and 1 base at J, with 13 bases between the two ends. In DNA, the CDR3 is TGTGCCAGCAATTCGGACGGTGGTAACTATGGCTACACCTTC. Its translation is CASNSDGGNYGYTF.

J is TRBJ1-2 and V is TRBV6-1; D remains unclear. CDR3 size: 14 residues. V was pared by 1 base and J by 5 bases, with 11 bases between. Germline assignment: CDR1 MNHNS and CDR2 SASEGT. The CDR3 coding sequence is TGTGCCAGCAGTGAAGTGCGACTCCCATATGGCTACACCTTC. It yields the protein CASSEVRLPYGYTF.

This clonotype turned up a few times. This chain connects TRBV12-3 or TRBV12-4 to TRBJ2-5, with 10 bases that match TRBD2. CDR3 length: 17 residues. Unmatched junction bases numbered 13, after V lost 4 bases and J lost 5 bases. The CDR3 here is CASSSRTSGRSGETQYF. The CDR3 DNA is TGTGCCAGCAGTTCCCGGACTAGCGGCAGGAGCGGGGAGACCCAGTACTTC.

This clonotype was counted only a few times. The rearrangement uses TRBV7-4 and TRBJ2-3; either TRBD1 or TRBD2 may fit D (5 bases each). Germline assignment: CDR1 SGHVT and CDR2 SQSDAQ. V was shortened by 3 bases and J by 2 bases, with 12 bases between the two germline ends. The CDR3 extends over 15 amino acids. The CDR3 sequence is CASSFLRGATDTQYF. CDR3 DNA: TGTGCCAGCAGCTTCTTGAGGGGAGCCACAGATACGCAGTATTTT. The full variable domain, rest sourced from reference TRBV7-4 and TRBJ2-3, is GAGVSQSPRYKVAKRGRDVALRCDSISGHVTLYWYRQTLGQGSEVLTYSQSDAQRDKSGRPSGRFSAERPERSVSTLKIQRTEQGDSAVYLCASSFLRGATDTQYFGPGTRLTVL.

The gene calls are TRBV6-8 and TRBJ2-1; 12 nucleotides match TRBD2. Unmatched junction bases numbered 8, after V lost 11 bases and J lost 3 bases. Germline-derived CDR1 and CDR2 are MNHGY and SAAAGT. There are 15 residues in the CDR3. For the CDR3, the DNA is TGTGCCTCTTCTAGCGGGGGGGGACTCTACAATGAGCAGTTCTTC. It yields the protein CASSSGGGLYNEQFF.

This clonotype was seen at least ten times. V gene TRBV7-2 combines with J gene TRBJ2-5; 7 positions match TRBD2. CDR1 SGHTA and CDR2 FQGNSA come from the germline V gene. CDR3 length: 16 amino acids. Trimming at V came to 5 bases and at J to 6 bases, leaving 15 bases not matched to a gene. The CDR3 spells CASSAREAGRIQTQYF. The CDR3 DNA sequence: TGTGCCAGCAGCGCTCGGGAGGCGGGAAGAATCCAGACCCAGTACTTC.

There are a few counts of this clonotype. The chain joins TRBV6-2 or TRBV6-3 to TRBJ2-1; TRBD2 aligns across 12 bases. Germline CDR1 and CDR2: MNHEY and SVGEGT. Trimming cost V 4 bases and J 0 bases; bases outside gene matches: 13. This CDR3 has 20 amino acids. The CDR3 region is CASSSLLAGGPSSSYNEQFF. CDR3 DNA sequence: TGTGCCAGCAGTTCCCTACTAGCGGGAGGCCCGTCGAGCTCCTACAATGAGCAGTTCTTC.